This paragraph covers one TCR beta chain sequence. What it recognizes is unknown. Primed by a sample-barcoded 5' primer and a J-beta primer mix, a second PCR proceeded for 7 to 11 cycles. Through a template-switch adaptor with 12 random nucleotides, each cDNA molecule received a tag. TCRdb processed the 5' RACE reads anew with MiXCR; each CDR3 protein has one entry. The table shows some 640,000 distinct CDR3 sequences, with roughly 49% occurring only once. The V end was cut by 0 bases, the J end by 2 bases, with 13 bases between. The CDR3 has 15 amino acids. The V gene's germline CDR1 is DFQATT and CDR2 SNEGSKA (reference sequence). These data originate in a study of blood T cells in healthy people across ages. Study-level findings and limits: PBMCs were not sorted, which prevented a conclusive comparison of naive versus antigen-experienced cells.

Sequencing used blood. The TCR originated in a woman between 55 and 75 years old in good health. V usage is TRBV20-1 and J usage is TRBJ1-1, with a tentative D call TRBD1 (5 bases). The CDR3: CSAREDSGKNTEAFF. CDR3 DNA sequence: TGCAGTGCTAGAGAAGACAGCGGGAAAAACACTGAAGCTTTCTTT.